This TCR beta chain was identified during a study of lung T cells in sarcoidosis with Löfgren's syndrome. As for the study in general: Löfgren's syndrome patients were the main repertoire analysis focus. The study's findings and limits: Versus controls, Löfgren's syndrome patients reportedly showed TRAV12-1 and TRBV2 as most expanded.

TCRdb recomputed calls from the reads with MiXCR, one row per CDR3 protein. The sample consists of around 60,000 distinct CDR3 sequences, over 20% of them appearing once. Concerning this clonotype itself: As yet, its antigen is unknown.

The CDR3 runs to 17 residues. Germline loops: CDR1 LGHNT, CDR2 FRNRAP. V shed 0 bases, J shed 5 bases, and the junction held 9 bases outside the gene matches. This TCR derives from a human donor with sarcoidosis (Löfgren's syndrome or another form), or a control subject (not recorded which). The V and J genes are TRBV12-5 and TRBJ1-3; 8 bases match TRBD1. Sequencing was done on a sample of CD4+ T cells from PBMCs. In DNA form, the CDR3 reads TGTGCTAGTGGTTTGGTACTTACAGGGGGTTTCAGAAACACCATATATTTT. Residues: CASGLVLTGGFRNTIYF.